Below, one T cell receptor beta chain is given with its context. Per the authors' pipeline: Amplification of reference gene primers was used by the study to estimate nucleated cell counts. Using immunoSEQ multiplex PCR, the repertoire was profiled, and TCRdb retains in-frame clones only, with some absent. V and J calls and clone size follow that table, whereas D and trimming were derived from the DNA. This table holds tens of thousands of clones, roughly 90% found once. This specimen comes from a study of blood T cell repertoires in COVID-19. Study-level information: Samples came from the United States, Italy and Spain, spanning acute and convalescent COVID-19.

This CDR3 region has 16 residues. Between the trimmed V and J ends, which lost 3 bases and 5 bases, there was a span of 16 bases. Germline V gives CDR1 MNHEY, CDR2 SVGAGI. Sequenced: peripheral blood. The rearrangement joins TRBV6-5 to TRBJ2-2, with a possible D match to TRBD1 (5 bases). The TCR originated in a woman in her fifties or sixties with active COVID-19. For the CDR3, the DNA is TGTGCCAGCAGTTATGGGCGGCTGACAGAGACCGGGGAGCTGTTTTTT. Its protein is CASSYGRLTETGELFF.